The next 29 T cell receptor beta chains were all read from a single sample in a study of blood T cells in healthy people across ages. A second PCR, run for about 7 to 11 cycles, used a sample-barcoded 5' primer plus a J-beta primer mix. TCRdb called the 5' RACE reads again in MiXCR, with one record for every CDR3 protein. Found here are 1.5 million to 2 million distinct CDR3 sequences, less than 50% of them singletons; the top ten hold approximately 2.1%. Input material: blood. These receptors came from a woman between 35 and 50 years old in good health.

The rearrangement uses TRBV7-2 and TRBJ2-5; the match to TRBD1 covers 7 bases. There are 13 residues in the CDR3. Trimming at V came to 8 bases and at J to 3 bases, leaving 6 bases not matched to a gene. Germline V gives CDR1 SGHTA, CDR2 FQGNSA. Here the CDR3 DNA reads TGTGCCAGCGCATGCGACAGGGAAGAGACCCAGTACTTC. Translated: CASACDREETQYF.

This rearrangement joins TRBV27 to TRBJ2-3, with 9 positions matching TRBD2. Trimming removed 7 bases from V and 0 bases from J; junction bases left unmatched: 11. From germline, CDR1 is MNHEY and CDR2 SMNVEV (reference sequence). The CDR3 length is 17 residues. The DNA for the CDR3 is TGTGCCAGCACCCCTAGCGGGAACAGGGCTAGCACAGATACGCAGTATTTT. It yields the protein CASTPSGNRASTDTQYF.

This clonotype showed up just a few times. This chain's CDR3 is CASSPLGGATNEKLFF. For the CDR3, the DNA is TGTGCCAGCAGTCCATTGGGCGGTGCAACTAATGAAAAACTGTTTTTT. V gene TRBV7-6 combines with J gene TRBJ1-4, with D uncertain. Germline V gene data show CDR1 as SGHVS and CDR2 as FNYEAQ. This CDR3 comprises 16 residues. V was clipped by 6 bases and J by 0 bases, with 14 bases between them.

The table lists this clonotype with a count of one. The chain combines TRBV20-1 with TRBJ1-6; D is possibly TRBD1 (6 bases). This CDR3 has 14 residues. V lost 1 base and J 7 bases, leaving 11 bases between the germline ends. The germline CDR1 and CDR2 sequences are DFQATT and SNEGSKA (reference sequence). The CDR3 is CSARAVRGNSPLHF. CDR3 nucleotide sequence: TGCAGTGCTAGAGCCGTCAGGGGAAATTCACCCCTCCACTTT.

The chain is built from TRBV2 and TRBJ2-7; TRBD2 is a possible D gene (5 bases). The germline CDR1 and CDR2 sequences are SNHLY and FYNNEI. V dropped 4 bases and J dropped 4 bases, with 11 bases sitting between them. This CDR3 spans 13 amino acids. The CDR3 is CASSGADLYEQYF. The CDR3 nucleotides read TGTGCCAGCAGTGGAGCGGACCTATACGAGCAGTACTTC.

The chain has TRBV15 and TRBJ2-4; 13 nucleotides agree with TRBD2. The closer fit of TRBJ2-5 to the DNA end suggests the J call may be wrong. This CDR3 comprises 17 residues. Per germline, CDR1 LNHNV and CDR2 YYDKDF (reference sequence). Here the CDR3 reads CATSGQWTSGRKETQYF. The DNA of the CDR3 is TGTGCCACCAGCGGACAATGGACTAGCGGGAGAAAAGAGACCCAGTACTTC.

DNA of the CDR3: TGCAGCGTTCTCTGGGGGAACTATGGCTACACCTTC. Protein product: CSVLWGNYGYTF. This rearrangement joins TRBV29-1 to TRBJ1-2; D may be TRBD1 (5 bases). Germline-derived CDR1 and CDR2 are SQVTM and ANQGSEA. V was cut by 5 bases and J by 2 bases, with 9 bases left in between. The CDR3 totals 12 residues.

V gene TRBV5-1 combines with J gene TRBJ1-2; TRBD1 agrees at 12 bases. V shed 0 bases and J 8 bases; nucleotides not matched to a gene: 5. Germline V CDR1 and CDR2: SGHRS, YFSETQ. The CDR3 extends over 15 amino acids. The CDR3 loop is CASSLDGTGGRGYTF. CDR3 DNA: TGCGCCAGCAGCTTGGATGGGACAGGGGGCCGGGGCTACACCTTC.

The chain couples TRBV29-1 to TRBJ2-1; D remains unclear. Germline CDR1 SQVTM, CDR2 ANQGSEA. There are 11 residues in the CDR3. The V and J ends lost 5 bases and 5 bases respectively, with 7 bases between them. CDR3 residues: CSVLMDNEQFF. The CDR3 coding sequence is TGCAGCGTTCTGATGGACAATGAGCAGTTCTTC.

In this sample, this clonotype turned up a few times. This rearrangement joins TRBV29-1 to TRBJ2-1; TRBD2 aligns across 8 bases. This CDR3 spans 14 amino acids. CDR1 is SQVTM and CDR2 is ANQGSEA in the germline V gene. J lost 7 bases, V lost 4 bases, and 9 bases had no gene match. CDR3 sequence (DNA): TGCAGCGTTGGGCGGGGGGATGCCGAAAATGAGCAGTTCTTC. Encoded protein: CSVGRGDAENEQFF.

The chain couples TRBV3-1 to TRBJ1-2; the D is unclear. The CDR3 has 13 amino acids. V was cut by 2 bases and J by 4 bases, with 8 bases left in between. Germline lookup yields CDR1 LGHDT and CDR2 YNNKEL (reference sequence). The CDR3 sequence: CASSQPGSYGYTF. CDR3 sequence (DNA): TGTGCCAGCAGCCAACCGGGATCCTATGGCTACACCTTC.

The gene calls are TRBV21-1 and TRBJ2-3. TRBV21-1 is a listed pseudogene. This CDR3 spans 14 amino acids. CDR3 sequence (DNA): TGTGCCAGCAGCAAAGCGGAAGTTCCAGATACGCAGTATTTT. Translating gives CASSKAEVPDTQYF.

This clonotype was counted once. The chain uses TRBV3-1 and TRBJ2-7; D possibly uses TRBD1 or TRBD2 (5 bases each). Trimming pared 1 base from V and 2 bases from J, leaving 12 bases between. Germline CDR1 is LGHDT and CDR2 is YNNKEL (reference sequence). The CDR3 covers 15 residues. The DNA for the CDR3 is TGTGCCAGCAGCCAAGCTGCAGGGAGAACCTACGAGCAGTACTTC. This codes for CASSQAAGRTYEQYF.

The chain is built from TRBV20-1 and TRBJ1-6, with D tentatively TRBD1 (5 bases). V was clipped by 2 bases and J by 2 bases, with 10 bases between them. The CDR3 spans 15 residues. Per germline, CDR1 DFQATT and CDR2 SNEGSKA (reference sequence). CDR3 nucleotides: TGCAGTGCTAGACTACCCAGGGCCTATAATTCACCCCTCCACTTT. Translating it yields CSARLPRAYNSPLHF.

The chain recombines TRBV7-2 with TRBJ1-2; TRBD1 agrees at 7 bases. The CDR3 extends over 18 amino acids. Germline CDR1 is SGHTA and CDR2 is FQGNSA. V was pared by 1 base and J by 4 bases, with 15 bases of the junction left unmatched. The CDR3: CASSLVGQEGYSAYGYTF. In nucleotides, the CDR3 is TGTGCCAGCAGCTTAGTTGGACAGGAGGGATATAGTGCCTATGGCTACACCTTC.

This clonotype has only a few counts. The gene calls are TRBV12-3 or TRBV12-4 and TRBJ2-5; TRBD1 matches at 7 bases. This CDR3 has 17 residues. J was trimmed by 7 bases and V by 4 bases; bases with no gene match: 18. CDR3 in DNA: TGTGCCAGCAGTTCGCGCCAATCCGGGACAGCAATCGGGACCCAGTACTTC. Translating it yields CASSSRQSGTAIGTQYF.

This clonotype was counted only a few times. The chain uses TRBV7-2 and TRBJ2-5; maybe TRBD2 (7 bases). CDR1 SGHTA and CDR2 FQGNSA come from the germline V gene. The V gene lost 2 bases and the J gene lost 11 bases, with 33 bases spanning the gap. This CDR3 is built from 19 residues. The CDR3 region is CASSLRGGPVLTQGREQYF. CDR3 bases: TGTGCCAGCAGCTTACGAGGGGGTCCTGTTTTGACGCAGGGGAGGGAGCAGTACTTC.

Details on this clonotype: Germline is not matched at one junction end, which may reflect a read error. The rearrangement joins TRBV7-7 to TRBJ1-4; D might be TRBD1 (6 bases). Germline V gene data show CDR1 as SSHAT and CDR2 as FNYEAQ (reference sequence). This CDR3 comprises 15 residues. The CDR3 DNA sequence: TGTGCTAGCAGCCCTCGCGCAGGGGCCAATGAAAAACTGTTTTTT. Translated: CASSPRAGANEKLFF.

The chain carries TRBV24-1 and TRBJ2-5; TRBD2 aligns across 7 bases. The DNA matches TRBJ2-1 better at its end, which makes the J call doubtful. The CDR3 loop spans 14 amino acids. CDR1 is KGHDR, CDR2 SFDVKD, per germline. The CDR3 DNA reads TGTGCCACCGAAGACGGCGGGGGAGGAGAGACCCAGTTCTTC. Translated: CATEDGGGGETQFF.

This clonotype was seen more than once but under ten times. The V and J genes are TRBV7-3 and TRBJ1-2; no reliable D call. This CDR3 has 14 residues. V shed 5 bases and J shed 3 bases, with 13 bases lying between them. CDR1 and CDR2 (germline): SGHTA, FQGTGA. The CDR3 coding sequence is TGTGCCAGCAGCCCCCACGTAGGTTACTATGGCTACACCTTC. Protein: CASSPHVGYYGYTF.

The genes are TRBV7-2 and TRBJ2-7; the D is unclear. Matching the DNA end better, TRBJ2-5 makes the J call doubtful. CDR3 length equals 12 residues. The germline V gene encodes CDR1 SGHTA and CDR2 FQGNSA. The CDR3 DNA reads TGTGCCAGCAGCTCCCGCTCGGGGACCCAGTACTTC. Translated: CASSSRSGTQYF.

This sequence joins TRBV2 and TRBJ2-7; perhaps TRBD2 as D (6 bases). V was pared by 0 bases and J by 3 bases, with 12 bases between. The germline V gene has CDR1 SNHLY and CDR2 FYNNEI. This CDR3 spans 15 amino acids. For the CDR3, the DNA is TGTGCCAGCAGTGAAGCACTAGCTAAGAACTACGAGCAGTACTTC. Its protein product is CASSEALAKNYEQYF.

The chain combines TRBV12-3 or TRBV12-4 with TRBJ2-3; 9 bases align to TRBD2. The length of the CDR3 is 15 residues. V dropped 5 bases and J dropped 4; count of bases not matched to a gene: 7. The CDR3 sequence is CASSAGTSSPDTQYF. CDR3 in DNA: TGTGCCAGCAGTGCCGGGACTAGCAGCCCAGATACGCAGTATTTT.

The chain is built from TRBV15 and TRBJ2-1; 8 bases agree with TRBD1. With V trimmed by 1 base and J by 6 bases, 2 bases remained unmatched. The CDR3 runs 14 residues. Germline V gives CDR1 LNHNV, CDR2 YYDKDF (reference sequence). In DNA, the CDR3 is TGTGCCACCAGCAGAGGACAGGGGTTCAATGAGCAGTTCTTC. Its translation is CATSRGQGFNEQFF.

This clonotype was picked up a small number of times. This rearrangement joins TRBV5-1 to TRBJ2-1; 8 bases map to TRBD1. Germline values: CDR1 SGHRS, CDR2 YFSETQ. After removal of 0 bases from V and 3 bases from J, the junction contained 5 bases not matched to a gene. CDR3 length: 16 residues. CDR3: CASSLEGQGYYNEQFF. Here the CDR3 DNA reads TGCGCCAGCAGCTTGGAAGGACAGGGTTACTACAATGAGCAGTTCTTC.

This clonotype was observed a few times. The rearrangement joins TRBV20-1 to TRBJ1-2; 7 positions match TRBD1. The CDR3 length is 14 residues. The germline gives CDR1 DFQATT, CDR2 SNEGSKA (reference sequence). Trimming removed 3 bases from V and 5 bases from J; junction bases left unmatched: 9. CDR3 sequence reads: CSAREQGLGYGYTF. Written as DNA, the CDR3 is TGCAGTGCTAGGGAACAGGGGTTAGGGTATGGCTACACCTTC.

This chain joins TRBV29-1 and TRBJ2-5; 8 bases fit TRBD2. The trim removed 6 bases at V and 7 bases at J, leaving 10 bases unmatched. This CDR3 is 13 amino acids long. Germline assignment: CDR1 SQVTM and CDR2 ANQGSEA. DNA of the CDR3: TGCAGCGTGGGACTAGTCGAGAAGAGGACCCAGTACTTC. Translation: CSVGLVEKRTQYF. The full variable domain, its missing parts supplied by reference TRBV29-1 and TRBJ2-5, is SAVISQKPSRDICQRGTSLTIQCQVDSQVTMMFWYRQQPGQSLTLIATANQGSEATYESGFVIDKFPISRPNLTFSTLTVSNMSPEDSSIYLCSVGLVEKRTQYFGPGTRLLVL.

The chain recombines TRBV7-2 with TRBJ1-2; 12 nucleotides line up with TRBD1. The CDR3 has 17 amino acids. In germline, CDR1 is SGHTA, CDR2 FQGNSA. V shed 5 bases, J shed 7 bases, and the junction held 14 bases outside the gene matches. The CDR3 here is CASSPKVGDRGRGGYTF. In nucleotides, the CDR3 is TGTGCCAGCAGCCCCAAGGTGGGGGACAGGGGGCGTGGTGGCTACACCTTC.

This clonotype was seen a few times. In DNA, the CDR3 is TGTGCCAGCTCACCGTATAGTACCTACGAGCAGTACTTC. It codes for CASSPYSTYEQYF. V is TRBV18 and J is TRBJ2-7, with D hard to call. Trimming took off 3 bases at V and 2 bases at J, with 8 bases between the two ends. CDR3 length equals 13 residues. Per germline, CDR1 KGHSH and CDR2 LQKENI.